This T cell receptor (beta chain) appears in the sequencing data of a study of control samples from healthy donors and cancer patients. Clones were sequenced by immunoSEQ multiplex PCR, and TCRdb holds only the in-frame ones, with some missing. The repertoire holds fewer than 70,000 clones, with more than 80% as singletons. The V segment lost 1 base and the J segment 5 bases; nucleotides outside the gene matches: 7. The CDR3 runs to 18 residues. CDR1 and CDR2 from the germline V gene are LGHNT and FRNRAP. Input material: PBMCs. The V call is TRBV12-5, the J call TRBJ2-5; TRBD2 agrees at 16 bases. This clonotype originated in a woman aged 45 to 65 with lung cancer. Here the CDR3 DNA reads TGTGCTAGTGGTTTGGGCGGGACTAGCGGGGGGGCCGGGGAGACCCAGTACTTC. It encodes CASGLGGTSGGAGETQYF.